The TCR beta chain described here comes from a study of cytomegalovirus exposure and HLA in healthy donors. Study overall: Earlier, 100 million to 130 million unique TCR beta sequences were recovered from some 200 million T cells by an analysis.

Study-level results: In vitro experiments confirmed that a few CMV-associated chains were specific for CMV antigens.

60 Vbeta and 13 Jbeta primers were used in PCR. Method: immunoSEQ multiplex PCR; TCRdb's copy keeps in-frame clones and lacks some. The table lists under 120,000 clones, about three quarters of them singletons. Germline CDR1 reads MNHEY; CDR2 reads SMNVEV (reference sequence). V shed 5 bases, J shed 0 bases, and the junction held 3 bases outside the gene matches. This CDR3 region has 14 residues. Note on this clone: As yet, its antigen is unknown.

This sequence joins TRBV27 and TRBJ1-1; TRBD1 matches 7 bases. The origin of this receptor is a female donor in good health and CMV-seropositive. The sample consisted of PBMCs. The CDR3 loop reads CASSPGTVNTEAFF. The CDR3 DNA follows: TGTGCCAGCAGTCCCGGGACAGTGAACACTGAAGCTTTCTTT.